The source of this T cell receptor (beta chain) is a study of T cells after yellow fever vaccination. TCRdb analysed the 5' RACE reads with MiXCR anew, one entry per CDR3 protein. The data contain around 350,000 distinct CDR3 sequences, roughly 11% of them singletons. This clonotype was detected only a few times. Its antigen is currently unknown. Whole-study findings and limits: A large majority of primary-vaccination clones showed up again after the booster (approximately 95% CD4, around 85% CD8). Abundant clonotypes (contaminants from the bulk population) could be present in FACS-sorted repertoires.

The CDR3 has 15 residues. V was trimmed by 5 bases and J by 5 bases, leaving 16 bases between them. Germline values: CDR1 SEHNR, CDR2 FQNEAQ (reference sequence). The TCR was taken from a man aged 18 to 35 who received the YFV17D yellow fever vaccine. Source: PBMCs, taken on the day of the first yellow fever vaccination. V and J are TRBV7-9 and TRBJ2-1; a weak D match, TRBD1 (6 bases). The CDR3 nucleotides read TGTGCCAGCAGCGCACGGGGCAACAGGGACAATGAGCAGTTCTTC. It is translated as CASSARGNRDNEQFF.